The 15 T cell receptor beta chains given below trace back to one sample, sequenced in a study of immune heterogeneity within non-small cell lung tumors. Bulk tumor genomic DNA (approximately 600 ng per sample) served as template. Several biopsies were collected from each primary tumor during surgery. They were spaced as far apart as possible within the tumor mass. The cohort was untreated, with newly diagnosed non-small cell lung cancer undergoing curative surgery. Multiplex PCR was performed with 32 V and 13 J primers, and it amplified TCR beta CDR3. TCRdb reanalysed the multiplex PCR reads using MiXCR and keeps one entry per CDR3 protein. The sample consists of about 2,600 distinct CDR3 sequences, about 27% of them appearing once. The sample comprised lung tumor tissue. These TCRs come from a man over 45 with non-small cell lung cancer.

The chain combines TRBV18 with TRBJ2-7, with D unresolved. CDR3 length: 13 amino acids. From germline, CDR1 is KGHSH and CDR2 LQKENI. Trimming cost V 1 base and J 4 bases, with 8 bases left between them. The DNA for the CDR3 is TGTGCCAGCTCACCACAGGGTGGGTACGAGCAGTACTTC. Translating gives CASSPQGGYEQYF.

Within the sample, this clonotype is medium-sized. The V gene is TRBV13, the J gene TRBJ2-1, with 14 bases lining up with TRBD2. Germline CDR1 reads PRHDT; CDR2 reads FYEKMQ (reference sequence). The CDR3 totals 16 residues. The V and J ends lost 6 bases and 2 bases, in that order; junction bases with no gene match: 3. The CDR3 sequence: CASRGTSGSPYNEQFF. The CDR3 DNA is TGTGCCAGCAGGGGGACTAGCGGGAGCCCCTACAATGAGCAGTTCTTC. Looking up the rest from reference TRBV13 and TRBJ2-1 gives the full variable domain: AAGVIQSPRHLIKEKRETATLKCYPIPRHDTVYWYQQGPGQDPQFLISFYEKMQSDKGSIPDRFSAQQFSDYHSELNMSSLELGDSALYFCASRGTSGSPYNEQFFGPGTRLTVL.

By share, this clonotype counts as medium-sized. The V call is TRBV15, the J call TRBJ2-7; tentative D call: TRBD1 (5 bases). V gave up 5 bases and J gave up 0 bases, with 8 bases separating them. Germline loops: CDR1 LNHNV, CDR2 YYDKDF (reference sequence). The CDR3 sequence is 13 residues long. This CDR3 is CATSLQVSYEQYF. The CDR3 DNA sequence: TGTGCCACCAGCTTACAGGTCTCCTACGAGCAGTACTTC.

This clonotype counts as medium-sized. The chain is built from TRBV2 and TRBJ1-1; D is possibly TRBD1 (6 bases). CDR1 is SNHLY, CDR2 FYNNEI, per germline. The CDR3 has 14 amino acids. V gave up 4 bases and J gave up 0 bases, with 9 bases separating them. In DNA form, the CDR3 reads TGTGCCAGCAGTGTGGGACAAATGAACACTGAAGCTTTCTTT. This sequence encodes CASSVGQMNTEAFF.

This chain connects TRBV28 to TRBJ1-1, with D possibly TRBD1 on 6 matching bases. CDR3 length: 15 amino acids. Germline V gene sequence: CDR1 MDHEN, CDR2 SYDVKM. V lost 1 base and J lost 2, with 11 bases in between. For the CDR3, the DNA is TGTGCCAGCAGTTTATATGGGGGGGGCAACACTGAAGCTTTCTTT. The encoded protein is CASSLYGGGNTEAFF.

This clonotype is classed as medium-sized. J is TRBJ1-3 and V is TRBV6-1, with TRBD1 matching over 9 bases. Germline CDR1 and CDR2: MNHNS and SASEGT. J lost 7 bases, V lost 9 bases, and 7 bases had no gene match. This CDR3 contains 13 residues. The CDR3 loop reads CASTGTGRNTIYF. For the CDR3, the DNA is TGTGCCAGTACCGGGACAGGGCGCAACACCATATATTTT.

The chain couples TRBV4-1 to TRBJ2-6; a weak D match, TRBD1 (5 bases). Germline loops: CDR1 MGHRA, CDR2 YSYEKL. Trimming took off 4 bases at V and 0 bases at J, with 16 bases between the two ends. This CDR3 has 18 amino acids. CDR3 loop: CASSLGQSAYSGANVLTF. As DNA, the CDR3 is TGCGCCAGCAGCCTGGGGCAGTCAGCCTACTCTGGGGCCAACGTCCTGACTTTC.

The chain links TRBV9 to TRBJ1-1, with no clear D. The germline V gene encodes CDR1 SGDLS and CDR2 YYNGEE. The CDR3 consists of 14 residues. Trimming pared 4 bases from V and 1 base from J, leaving 11 bases between. The CDR3 sequence is CASSRNPGNTEAFF. For the CDR3, the DNA is TGTGCCAGCAGCAGAAATCCGGGGAACACTGAAGCTTTCTTT.

Judged by abundance, this clonotype is medium-sized. This chain links TRBV11-2 with TRBJ2-1, with a weak D call TRBD2 (6 bases). Deletions cut 5 bases from V and 9 bases from J, with 20 bases between. The CDR3 totals 15 residues. From germline, CDR1 is SGHAT and CDR2 FQNNGV. In DNA, the CDR3 is TGTGCCAGCAGCCCCCAAACGGGAGTAGCCGGTGAGCAGTTCTTC. It is translated as CASSPQTGVAGEQFF.

This clonotype appeared a few times. J is TRBJ2-3 and V is TRBV6-1; TRBD1 aligns across 8 bases. The DNA end lines up better with TRBJ2-5; the J call may be wrong. Germline V gene data show CDR1 as MNHNS and CDR2 as SASEGT. The CDR3 is 13 residues long. CDR3 nucleotides: TGTGCTCAAGGGACAGGCGGGGTGGAGACCCAGTACTTC. It is translated as CAQGTGGVETQYF.

This clonotype is judged medium-sized. The chain uses TRBV27 and TRBJ2-2; D is uncertain. Germline CDR1 and CDR2: MNHEY and SMNVEV (reference sequence). This CDR3 has 14 amino acids. V lost 4 bases to trimming and J lost 6 bases, with 12 bases between them. The CDR3 sequence is CASSSTWQSGELFF. The CDR3 DNA reads TGTGCCAGCAGTTCAACCTGGCAATCCGGGGAGCTGTTTTTT.

As for this clonotype: Mismatch with germline at one junction end may stem from a read error. Written as DNA, the CDR3 is TGTGTCAGCGCCAAAAAAGGGGCAGTGAATGTTTATAGCAATCAGCCCCAGCATTTT. Its protein product is CVSAKKGAVNVYSNQPQHF. The rearrangement uses TRBV6-1 and TRBJ1-5, with D possibly being TRBD1 (5 bases). CDR3 length: 19 residues. Germline CDR1 reads MNHNS; CDR2 reads SASEGT.

The CDR3 here is CASSIRLAPGELFF. The CDR3 DNA sequence: TGTGCCAGTAGTATCCGACTAGCTCCCGGGGAGCTGTTTTTT. The chain joins TRBV19 to TRBJ2-2, with 7 bases aligning to TRBD2. The ends lost 3 bases at V and 6 bases at J; junction bases unmatched: 4. Germline CDR1 and CDR2: LNHDA and SQIVND (reference sequence). CDR3 length: 14 residues. Drawing the rest from reference TRBV19 and TRBJ2-2, the complete variable domain is DGGITQSPKYLFRKEGQNVTLSCEQNLNHDAMYWYRQDPGQGLRLIYYSQIVNDFQKGDIAEGYSVSREKKESFPLTVTSAQKNPTAFYLCASSIRLAPGELFFGEGSRLTVL.

This clonotype occurred a few times. In this CDR3 the conserved last residue, phenylalanine or tryptophan, is missing, so a read error is likely. No DNA is shown, since the ends of the CDR3 on it are uncertain; the CDR3 is the one TCRdb lists. The chain has TRBV27 and TRBJ2-3; the D call in the table, TRBD2, was not verified against the DNA. Counting both end residues, the CDR3 totals 15 amino acids. CDR1 and CDR2 from the germline V gene are MNHEY and SMNVEV (reference sequence). The CDR3 sequence: CASRPEEGYEQYFGP.

About this clonotype: Being one base from a much bigger clone, this may be a read error. The V and J genes are TRBV27 and TRBJ2-1; 9 bases align to TRBD2. This CDR3 region has 14 residues. CDR1 is MNHEY and CDR2 is SMNVEV in the germline V gene (reference sequence). The CDR3, as DNA: TGTGCCATCAGTTTGACTAGCGGATACAATGAGCAGTTCTTC. This translates into CAISLTSGYNEQFF.